The present entry profiles one T cell receptor (beta chain) with its context. Its antigen is currently unknown. These data are taken from a study of OX40 agonist ivuxolimab in advanced cancers. Blood specimens came from baseline, cycle 4 day 1, and cycle 7 day 1. The repertoire was sequenced with immunoSEQ multiplex PCR; TCRdb's copy has only in-frame clones and lacks some. The sample has roughly 70,000 clones, 85% seen once. Looked up from germline, CDR1 is SNHLY and CDR2 is FYNNEI. The CDR3 consists of 15 residues. V was pared by 8 bases and J by 10 bases, with 21 bases between. The study's findings and limits: CD8+ T cells averaged more expanded clones than CD4+.

This chain links TRBV2 with TRBJ1-6, with D tentatively TRBD1 (6 bases). The TCR comes from an adult with an advanced solid tumor such as melanoma, head and neck, liver or kidney cancer. The input for sequencing was CD4+ or CD8+ T cells sorted from blood, taken in a trial of the OX40 agonist ivuxolimab. CDR3 coding DNA: TGTGCCAGCCGCCCGTCCGGCAGGGGAGGGTCACCCCTCCACTTT. Amino acid sequence: CASRPSGRGGSPLHF.